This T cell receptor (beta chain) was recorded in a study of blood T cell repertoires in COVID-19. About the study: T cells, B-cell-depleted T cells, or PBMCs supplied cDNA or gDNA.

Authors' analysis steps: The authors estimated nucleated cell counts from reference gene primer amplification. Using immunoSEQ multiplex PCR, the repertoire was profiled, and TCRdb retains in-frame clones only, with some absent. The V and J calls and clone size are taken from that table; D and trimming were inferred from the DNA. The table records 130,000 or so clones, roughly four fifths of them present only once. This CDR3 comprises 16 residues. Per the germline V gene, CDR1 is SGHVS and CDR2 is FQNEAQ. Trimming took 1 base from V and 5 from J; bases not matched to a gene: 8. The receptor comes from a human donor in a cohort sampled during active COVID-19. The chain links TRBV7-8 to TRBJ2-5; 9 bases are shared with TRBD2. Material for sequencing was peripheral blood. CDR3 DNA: TGTGCCAGCAGCTTAGGCGGGGGGGACCTTAGCGAGACCCAGTACTTC. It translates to CASSLGGGDLSETQYF. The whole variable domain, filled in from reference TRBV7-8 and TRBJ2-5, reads GAGVSQSPRYKVAKRGQDVALRCDPISGHVSLFWYQQALGQGPEFLTYFQNEAQLDKSGLPSDRFFAERPEGSVSTLKIQRTQQEDSAVYLCASSLGGGDLSETQYFGPGTRLLVL.